This T cell receptor (beta chain) was documented in a study of response to subunit inactivated influenza vaccine. Overall study results and limits: Authors proposed each seasonal influenza vaccination draws in few new T cells.

With respect to this clonotype: Its antigen is not known.

TCRdb re-called the RT-PCR reads through MiXCR, storing one row per CDR3 protein. This table holds around 520,000 distinct CDR3 sequences, 12% found once. CDR1 is SNHLY and CDR2 is FYNNEI in the germline V gene. The CDR3 is made up of 13 amino acids. V dropped 8 bases and J dropped 0 bases, with 11 bases sitting between them. The receptor's source is a man aged 45-60 years who received an inactivated influenza vaccine. This chain connects TRBV2 to TRBJ2-7, with D unresolved. Sample: PBMCs from blood, taken on the day of vaccination. The CDR3: CASAVVASYEQYF. The DNA of the CDR3 is TGTGCCAGCGCGGTGGTAGCCTCCTACGAGCAGTACTTC.